This TCR beta chain was found in a study of tumor-infiltrating lymphocytes in primary liver carcinoma. Across the study: All patients had surgically resected primary liver carcinoma. Regardless of tissue type, samples showed similar yields of roughly 3.5 to 7.5 million productive TCRbeta reads.

The study extracted blood RNA from unsorted whole blood and also extracted germline DNA. Approximately 4.2 milliliters of peripheral blood were gathered ahead of the operation. Priming with a constant-region primer yielded TCR beta cDNA from 450 to 600 ng total RNA. A slightly modified ARM-PCR protocol with three nested multiplex PCR rounds produced these TCR beta libraries. PCR rounds one and two used TRBV1-TRBV30 forward primers with a C-beta reverse primer for about 9 cycles each. TCRdb itself ran the multiplex PCR reads through MiXCR, one entry per CDR3 protein. The repertoire has 330,000 or so distinct CDR3 sequences, roughly 61% of them found once; the top ten carry under 8.5%. Of note for this clonotype: Its ends do not fully match the called genes, so a read error is possible.

The CDR3 covers 12 residues. Germline-derived CDR1 and CDR2 are SEHNR and FQNEAQ (reference sequence). The sample taken for sequencing was peripheral blood. The chain combines TRBV7-9 with TRBJ2-7; D is uncertain. The sequence was collected from a man aged 40-49 years with primary liver carcinoma and hepatitis B virus infection. DNA for the CDR3: TGTGTCAGCAGCCACGAAACCTACGACCAGTACTTC. This gives the protein CVSSHETYDQYF.